These 28 T cell receptor beta chains originate from one sample sequenced in a study of control samples from healthy donors and cancer patients (dated by TCRdb to about 2020). The library relied on the immunoSEQ multiplex PCR assay. TCRdb holds this immuneACCESS table with in-frame rearrangements only. Some clones are missing; in checked studies, unresolved V genes explain under half, and the rest has no known cause. The sample contains approximately 50,000 clones, around 87% of them found a single time. Roughly 13% of the sample is in the top ten clones. Specimen: PBMCs. Every receptor here comes from an older woman with lung cancer.

The chain uses TRBV11-2 and TRBJ2-7; 12 nucleotides line up with TRBD2. Looked up from germline, CDR1 is SGHAT and CDR2 is FQNNGV. There are 17 residues in the CDR3. Trimming removed 5 bases from V and 0 bases from J; junction bases left unmatched: 8. In nucleotides, the CDR3 is TGTGCCAGCAGCCTGACTAGCGGGAGTAGGAACTCCTACGAGCAGTACTTC. Translated, it gives CASSLTSGSRNSYEQYF.

This chain's CDR3 is CAISDSPSGSSTDTQYF. Written as DNA, the CDR3 is TGTGCCATCAGTGATTCCCCTAGCGGGAGTTCGACAGATACGCAGTATTTT. The genes are TRBV10-3 and TRBJ2-3; 10 bases match TRBD2. Per the germline V gene, CDR1 is ENHRY and CDR2 is SYGVKD. V shed 3 bases and J 3 bases; nucleotides not matched to a gene: 9. The CDR3 covers 17 residues.

V and J are TRBV19 and TRBJ1-2; D possibly corresponds to TRBD1 (6 bases). CDR1 and CDR2 (germline): LNHDA, SQIVND (reference sequence). Trimming removed 3 bases at V and 5 bases at J, with 13 bases between. This CDR3 has 14 amino acids. CDR3 in amino acids: CASSIAAGVYGYTF. CDR3 coding DNA: TGTGCCAGTAGTATCGCGGCAGGGGTGTATGGCTACACCTTC.

This chain joins TRBV19 and TRBJ2-7; 11 positions match TRBD2. The CDR3 sequence is 14 residues long. Germline lookup yields CDR1 LNHDA and CDR2 SQIVND (reference sequence). With 4 bases clipped from V and 3 bases from J, the junction kept 2 bases outside the gene matches. The CDR3 region has the DNA TGTGCCAGTAGTACTAGCGGGGGGCTCTACGAGCAGTACTTC. Amino acids: CASSTSGGLYEQYF.

The chain couples TRBV12-3 or TRBV12-4 to TRBJ1-2; D is unresolved. This CDR3 is built from 13 residues. Trimming removed 3 bases from V and 2 bases from J, with 7 bases in between. The CDR3 spells CASSFEQNYGYTF. Here the CDR3 DNA reads TGTGCCAGCAGTTTCGAGCAAAACTATGGCTACACCTTC.

The chain joins TRBV15 to TRBJ2-7; 7 bases line up with TRBD1. V was pared by 5 bases and J by 3 bases, with 7 bases of the junction left unmatched. Germline V gene data show CDR1 as LNHNV and CDR2 as YYDKDF (reference sequence). The CDR3 has 14 residues. The CDR3 region is CATSPPDRDYEQYF. CDR3 DNA sequence: TGTGCCACCAGCCCTCCCGACAGGGACTACGAGCAGTACTTC.

The chain recombines TRBV19 with TRBJ2-3; 9 positions match TRBD2. The CDR3 has 16 residues. Germline trimming cut 4 bases from V and 6 bases from J; bases unmatched to any gene: 11. CDR1 is LNHDA and CDR2 is SQIVND in the germline V gene (reference sequence). Written as DNA, the CDR3 is TGTGCCAGTAGTACCCTCGGGCGGGAGGGCCCCGATACGCAGTATTTT. This sequence encodes CASSTLGREGPDTQYF.

For the CDR3, the DNA is TGTGCCAGCAGTTTACGGGGTACAGGGGAGCAGTACTTC. Translated: CASSLRGTGEQYF. This rearrangement joins TRBV27 to TRBJ2-5; 7 bases fit TRBD1. V trimming: 2 bases; J trimming: 11 bases; junction bases outside the gene matches: 8. The CDR3 covers 13 residues. The germline V gene has CDR1 MNHEY and CDR2 SMNVEV (reference sequence).

This clone was observed a single time. The V call is TRBV20-1, the J call TRBJ2-5, with TRBD2 as a possible D gene (6 bases). V was shortened by 3 bases and J by 5 bases, with 19 bases between the two germline ends. Germline CDR1 is DFQATT and CDR2 is SNEGSKA (reference sequence). The length of the CDR3 is 15 residues. The CDR3 nucleotides read TGCAGTGCTAGTGATGCCGCGTCTGGGGGGGAGACCCAGTACTTC. Its translation: CSASDAASGGETQYF.

The J gene is TRBJ1-1, the V gene TRBV19; D is possibly TRBD1 (6 bases). CDR1 and CDR2 from the germline V gene are LNHDA and SQIVND (reference sequence). V lost 6 bases and J lost 6, with 14 bases in between. The CDR3 has 13 amino acids. CDR3 loop: CASRDTQGPEAFF. CDR3 bases: TGTGCCAGTAGGGACACACAGGGCCCTGAAGCTTTCTTT.

Comments on this clone: An end of the junction differs from the germline gene, which may be a read error. The V gene is TRBV7-7, the J gene TRBJ2-5; D might be TRBD1 (5 bases). Looked up from germline, CDR1 is SSHAT and CDR2 is FNYEAQ (reference sequence). The CDR3 has 13 residues. CDR3 DNA sequence: TGTGCTAGCAGCCAAGACAGACAAGAGACCCAGTACTTC. Translated: CASSQDRQETQYF.

The chain joins TRBV20-1 to TRBJ1-5, with unresolved D. The CDR3 has 14 amino acids. The germline V and J ends were trimmed by 3 bases and 0 bases, with 9 bases remaining between them. CDR1 is DFQATT and CDR2 is SNEGSKA in the germline V gene (reference sequence). The CDR3 DNA reads as TGCAGTGCTAGTACGGGTAATAGCAATCAGCCCCAGCATTTT. Translation gives CSASTGNSNQPQHF.

The chain uses TRBV18 and TRBJ1-2, with D hard to call. CDR3 length: 13 amino acids. V was pared by 3 bases and J by 2 bases, with 7 bases between. CDR1 KGHSH and CDR2 LQKENI come from the germline V gene. CDR3 protein: CASSPGENYGYTF. The CDR3 DNA follows: TGTGCCAGCTCACCTGGGGAAAACTATGGCTACACCTTC.

The chain links TRBV7-8 to TRBJ1-3, with 7 bases matching TRBD1. Germline trimming cut 4 bases from V and 0 bases from J; bases unmatched to any gene: 12. This CDR3 region has 18 residues. Looked up from germline, CDR1 is SGHVS and CDR2 is FQNEAQ. The CDR3 sequence is CASSSPKGQWISGNTIYF. The CDR3 DNA is TGTGCCAGCAGCTCTCCTAAGGGACAGTGGATCTCTGGAAACACCATATATTTT. Full variable domain (remainder filled in from reference TRBV7-8 and TRBJ1-3): GAGVSQSPRYKVAKRGQDVALRCDPISGHVSLFWYQQALGQGPEFLTYFQNEAQLDKSGLPSDRFFAERPEGSVSTLKIQRTQQEDSAVYLCASSSPKGQWISGNTIYFGEGSWLTVV.

The V and J genes are TRBV6-5 and TRBJ1-6; D perhaps matches TRBD1 (6 bases). The CDR3 extends over 14 amino acids. The V end was cut by 2 bases, the J end by 8 bases, with 10 bases between. Germline V lookup: CDR1 MNHEY, CDR2 SVGAGI. The CDR3 loop reads CASSYQGSYSPLHF. DNA of the CDR3: TGTGCCAGCAGTTACCAGGGGAGTTATTCACCCCTCCACTTT.

Written as DNA, the CDR3 is TGTGCCAGCAGCCCCGGGACAGGGTTTTACGAGCAGTACTTC. Protein: CASSPGTGFYEQYF. The chain links TRBV6-2 or TRBV6-3 to TRBJ2-7; TRBD1 aligns across 9 bases. V shed 6 bases and J 4 bases; nucleotides not matched to a gene: 7. The CDR3 sequence is 14 residues long. Germline-derived CDR1 and CDR2 are MNHEY and SVGEGT.

The chain joins TRBV2 to TRBJ2-7; D call uncertain. The CDR3 has 12 residues. V lost 8 bases to trimming and J lost 0 bases, with 8 bases between them. Looked up from germline, CDR1 is SNHLY and CDR2 is FYNNEI. The CDR3 loop reads CASRTLSYEQYF. The CDR3 DNA follows: TGTGCCAGCCGCACCCTCTCCTACGAGCAGTACTTC.

V usage is TRBV30 and J usage is TRBJ2-7, with a weak D call TRBD2 (6 bases). Trimming removed 7 bases from V and 6 bases from J, with 13 bases in between. Germline loops: CDR1 GTSNPN, CDR2 SVGIG (reference sequence). CDR3 length equals 11 residues. Here the CDR3 DNA reads TGTGCCTCGGAGGGGAGCGGCGAGCAGTACTTC. It specifies CASEGSGEQYF.

This chain links TRBV4-1 with TRBJ1-4, with D hard to call. Germline V CDR1 and CDR2: MGHRA, YSYEKL. This CDR3 contains 12 residues. The V and J ends lost 0 bases and 10 bases respectively, with 6 bases between them. CDR3 sequence: CASSQEQRKLFF. CDR3 sequence (DNA): TGCGCCAGCAGCCAAGAACAGAGAAAACTGTTTTTT.

V is TRBV10-3 and J is TRBJ2-1; TRBD2 agrees at 10 bases. The CDR3 runs to 14 residues. After removal of 6 bases from V and 4 bases from J, the junction contained 3 bases not matched to a gene. Germline lookup yields CDR1 ENHRY and CDR2 SYGVKD. CDR3 loop: CAIRGTSEYNEQFF. The CDR3 coding sequence is TGTGCCATCAGAGGGACTAGCGAATACAATGAGCAGTTCTTC.

The chain employs TRBV2 and TRBJ1-1; D is unresolved. The germline CDR1 and CDR2 sequences are SNHLY and FYNNEI. The CDR3 is 17 amino acids. With 0 bases removed from V and 4 bases from J, the gap between germline ends came to 18 bases. In DNA form, the CDR3 reads TGTGCCAGCAGTGAAGCGTGGATGGTTTCGGAGGGCACTGAAGCTTTCTTT. It yields the protein CASSEAWMVSEGTEAFF.

This clone occurred once. The chain is built from TRBV13 and TRBJ1-2, with 7 bases that match TRBD1. The junction had 5 bases not matched to a gene; V was cut back by 3 bases and J by 4 bases. The CDR3 is 14 amino acids. From germline, CDR1 is PRHDT and CDR2 FYEKMQ (reference sequence). The CDR3 DNA sequence: TGTGCCAGCAGCTTGAACAGGGGATCCTATGGCTACACCTTC. This translates into CASSLNRGSYGYTF.

The chain recombines TRBV7-2 with TRBJ1-2; D gene uncertain. This CDR3 spans 15 amino acids. V was clipped by 4 bases and J by 8 bases, with 20 bases between them. Germline V gene sequence: CDR1 SGHTA, CDR2 FQGNSA. As DNA, the CDR3 is TGTGCCAGCAGCTCAAGGGAAGCGGCCCCTCTCGGCTACACCTTC. The encoded protein is CASSSREAAPLGYTF.

The chain carries TRBV10-3 and TRBJ1-3, with TRBD1 identical over 8 bases. Germline V gene sequence: CDR1 ENHRY, CDR2 SYGVKD. Germline trimming cut 6 bases from V and 3 bases from J; bases unmatched to any gene: 4. This CDR3 is built from 14 residues. The CDR3 DNA reads as TGTGCCATCAGAGCAGGGGGCGATGGAAACACCATATATTTT. It encodes CAIRAGGDGNTIYF.

CDR3 DNA sequence: TGCAGCGTTGCGGGCAGCCCAAAGCGATATACAGAGACCCAGTACTTC. This sequence encodes CSVAGSPKRYTETQYF. This chain joins TRBV29-1 and TRBJ2-5; D unresolved. The CDR3 contains 16 residues. CDR1 is SQVTM and CDR2 is ANQGSEA in the germline V gene. V was trimmed by 4 bases and J by 4 bases, leaving 22 bases between them.

The chain combines TRBV6-1 with TRBJ1-1, with TRBD1 matching over 7 bases. The CDR3 consists of 14 residues. The V gene's germline CDR1 is MNHNS and CDR2 SASEGT. The J segment lost 1 base and the V segment lost 6 bases, leaving 5 bases of the junction unmatched. This CDR3 is CASRGGGENTEAFF. CDR3 DNA: TGTGCCAGCAGGGGAGGGGGCGAGAACACTGAAGCTTTCTTT.

This clone was seen once. CDR3 in DNA: TGTGCCACCCGGGACAGGGGTGGATACGAGCAGTACTTC. Residues: CATRDRGGYEQYF. J is TRBJ2-7 and V is TRBV28, with 10 bases identical to TRBD1. The V gene end was trimmed by 10 bases and the J gene end by 4 bases; junction bases not matched to a gene: 7. The CDR3 has 13 amino acids. Germline assignment: CDR1 MDHEN and CDR2 SYDVKM.

This clone occurred once. V and J are TRBV12-3 or TRBV12-4 and TRBJ2-3; D gene unclear. This CDR3 is 11 amino acids long. V gave up 5 bases and J gave up 6 bases, with 6 bases separating them. CDR3 sequence (DNA): TGTGCCAGCAGTGGGTATGATACGCAGTATTTT. This translates into CASSGYDTQYF.